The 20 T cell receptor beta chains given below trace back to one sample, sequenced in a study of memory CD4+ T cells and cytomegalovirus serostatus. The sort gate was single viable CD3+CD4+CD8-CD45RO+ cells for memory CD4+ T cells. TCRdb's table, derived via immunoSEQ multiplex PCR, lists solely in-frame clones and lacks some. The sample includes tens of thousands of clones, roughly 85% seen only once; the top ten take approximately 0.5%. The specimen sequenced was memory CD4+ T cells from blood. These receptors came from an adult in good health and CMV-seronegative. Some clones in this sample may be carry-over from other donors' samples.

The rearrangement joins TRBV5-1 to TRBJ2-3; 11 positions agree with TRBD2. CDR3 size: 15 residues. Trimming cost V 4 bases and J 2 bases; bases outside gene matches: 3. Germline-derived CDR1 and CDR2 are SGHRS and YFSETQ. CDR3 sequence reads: CASSMTSGTTDTQYF. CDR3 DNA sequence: TGCGCCAGCAGCATGACTAGCGGGACCACAGATACGCAGTATTTT. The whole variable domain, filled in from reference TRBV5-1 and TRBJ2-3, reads KAGVTQTPRYLIKTRGQQVTLSCSPISGHRSVSWYQQTPGQGLQFLFEYFSETQRNKGNFPGRFSGRQFSNSRSEMNVSTLELGDSALYLCASSMTSGTTDTQYFGPGTRLTVL.

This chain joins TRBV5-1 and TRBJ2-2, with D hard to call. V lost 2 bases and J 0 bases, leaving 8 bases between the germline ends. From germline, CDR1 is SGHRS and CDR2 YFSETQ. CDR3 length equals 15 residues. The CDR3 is CASSFGRTNTGELFF. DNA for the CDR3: TGCGCCAGCAGCTTCGGACGGACGAACACCGGGGAGCTGTTTTTT.

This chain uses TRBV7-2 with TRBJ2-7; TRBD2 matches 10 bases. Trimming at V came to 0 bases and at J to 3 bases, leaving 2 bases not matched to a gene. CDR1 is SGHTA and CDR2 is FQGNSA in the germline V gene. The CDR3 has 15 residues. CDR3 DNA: TGTGCCAGCAGCTTAGCCCCTAGCGGGGGCTACGAGCAGTACTTC. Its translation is CASSLAPSGGYEQYF. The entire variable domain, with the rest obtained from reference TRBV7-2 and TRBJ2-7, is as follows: GAGVSQSPSNKVTEKGKDVELRCDPISGHTALYWYRQSLGQGLEFLIYFQGNSAPDKSGLPSDRFSAERTGGSVSTLTIQRTQQEDSAVYLCASSLAPSGGYEQYFGPGTRLTVT.

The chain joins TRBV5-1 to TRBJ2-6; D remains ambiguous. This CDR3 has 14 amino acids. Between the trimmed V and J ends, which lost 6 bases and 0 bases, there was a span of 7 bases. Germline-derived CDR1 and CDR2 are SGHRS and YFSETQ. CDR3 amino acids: CASKQASGANVLTF. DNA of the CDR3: TGCGCCAGCAAGCAGGCCTCTGGGGCCAACGTCCTGACTTTC.

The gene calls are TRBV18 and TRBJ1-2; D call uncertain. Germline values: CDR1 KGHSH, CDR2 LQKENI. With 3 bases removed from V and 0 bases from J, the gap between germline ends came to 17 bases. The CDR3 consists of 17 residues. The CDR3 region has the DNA TGTGCCAGCTCACCCATTATGAGACGGGAAGCTAACTATGGCTACACCTTC. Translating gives CASSPIMRREANYGYTF. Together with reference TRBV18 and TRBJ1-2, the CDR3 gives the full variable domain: NAGVMQNPRHLVRRRGQEARLRCSPMKGHSHVYWYRQLPEEGLKFMVYLQKENIIDESGMPKERFSAEFPKEGPSILRIQQVVRGDSAAYFCASSPIMRREANYGYTFGSGTRLTVV.

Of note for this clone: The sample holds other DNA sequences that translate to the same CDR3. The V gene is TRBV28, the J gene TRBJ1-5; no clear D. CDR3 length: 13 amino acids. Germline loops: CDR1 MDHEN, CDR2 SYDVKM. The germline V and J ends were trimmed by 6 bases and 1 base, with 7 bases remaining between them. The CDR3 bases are TGTGCCAGCAGCCCGGACAGCAATCAGCCCCAGCATTTT. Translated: CASSPDSNQPQHF.

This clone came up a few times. CDR3 loop: CASSPIRVGGSASTGELFF. CDR3 DNA: TGTGCCAGCTCACCAATTCGTGTAGGGGGGAGTGCTTCTACCGGGGAGCTGTTTTTT. The chain has TRBV18 and TRBJ2-2; D may match TRBD1 or TRBD2 (6 bases each). Germline-derived CDR1 and CDR2 are KGHSH and LQKENI. The V gene lost 2 bases and the J gene lost 5 bases, with 24 bases spanning the gap. The CDR3 has 19 residues.

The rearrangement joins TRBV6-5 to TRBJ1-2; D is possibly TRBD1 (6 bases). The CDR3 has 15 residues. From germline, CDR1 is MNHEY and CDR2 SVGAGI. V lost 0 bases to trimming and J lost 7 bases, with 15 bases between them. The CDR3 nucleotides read TGTGCCAGCAGTTACTCCCCGTTAGGAGGGGGTGGCTACACCTTC. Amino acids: CASSYSPLGGGGYTF.

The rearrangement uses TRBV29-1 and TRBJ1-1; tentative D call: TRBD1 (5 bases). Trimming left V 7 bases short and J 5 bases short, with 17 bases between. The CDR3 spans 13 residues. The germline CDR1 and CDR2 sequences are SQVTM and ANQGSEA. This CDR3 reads CSALLSGQTEAFF. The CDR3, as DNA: TGCAGCGCTCTACTCTCGGGGCAAACTGAAGCTTTCTTT.

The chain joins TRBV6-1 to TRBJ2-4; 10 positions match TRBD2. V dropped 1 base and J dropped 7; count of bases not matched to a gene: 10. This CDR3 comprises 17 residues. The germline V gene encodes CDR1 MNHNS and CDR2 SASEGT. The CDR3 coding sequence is TGTGCCAGCAGTGAAGGGGTATTAGCGGGAGGAGGGAACATTCAGTACTTC. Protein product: CASSEGVLAGGGNIQYF.

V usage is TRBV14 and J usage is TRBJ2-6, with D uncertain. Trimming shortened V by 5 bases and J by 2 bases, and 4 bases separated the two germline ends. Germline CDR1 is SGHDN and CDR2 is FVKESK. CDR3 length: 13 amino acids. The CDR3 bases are TGTGCCAGCAGCGGGGCTGGGGCCAACGTCCTGACTTTC. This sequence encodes CASSGAGANVLTF.

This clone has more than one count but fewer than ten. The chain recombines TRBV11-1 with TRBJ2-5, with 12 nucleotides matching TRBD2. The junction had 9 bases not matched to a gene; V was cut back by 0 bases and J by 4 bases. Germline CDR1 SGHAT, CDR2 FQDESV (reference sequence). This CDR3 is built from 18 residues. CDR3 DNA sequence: TGTGCCAGCAGCTTAGCCGCTAGCGGGAGGGCCCGAGGAGAGACCCAGTACTTC. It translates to CASSLAASGRARGETQYF.

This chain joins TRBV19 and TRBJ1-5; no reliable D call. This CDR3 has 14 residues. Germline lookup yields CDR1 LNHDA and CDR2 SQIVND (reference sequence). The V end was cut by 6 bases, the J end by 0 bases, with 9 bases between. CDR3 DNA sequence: TGTGCCAGTAGCACCGGGAATAGCAATCAGCCCCAGCATTTT. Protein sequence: CASSTGNSNQPQHF. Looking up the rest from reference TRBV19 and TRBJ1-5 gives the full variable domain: DGGITQSPKYLFRKEGQNVTLSCEQNLNHDAMYWYRQDPGQGLRLIYYSQIVNDFQKGDIAEGYSVSREKKESFPLTVTSAQKNPTAFYLCASSTGNSNQPQHFGDGTRLSIL.

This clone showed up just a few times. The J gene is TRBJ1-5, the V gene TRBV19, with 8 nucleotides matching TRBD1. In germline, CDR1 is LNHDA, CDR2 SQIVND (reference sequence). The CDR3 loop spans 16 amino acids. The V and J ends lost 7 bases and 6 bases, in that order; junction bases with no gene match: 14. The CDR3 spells CASTPSSRGLGQPQHF. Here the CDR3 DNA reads TGTGCCAGTACCCCTTCTAGCAGGGGGCTCGGTCAGCCCCAGCATTTT.

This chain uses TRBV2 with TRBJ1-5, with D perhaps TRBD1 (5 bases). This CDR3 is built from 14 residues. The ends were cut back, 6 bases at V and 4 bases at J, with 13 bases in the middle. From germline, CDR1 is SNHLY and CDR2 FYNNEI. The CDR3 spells CASRGAESNQPQHF. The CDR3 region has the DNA TGTGCCAGCAGAGGGGCGGAATCTAATCAGCCCCAGCATTTT.

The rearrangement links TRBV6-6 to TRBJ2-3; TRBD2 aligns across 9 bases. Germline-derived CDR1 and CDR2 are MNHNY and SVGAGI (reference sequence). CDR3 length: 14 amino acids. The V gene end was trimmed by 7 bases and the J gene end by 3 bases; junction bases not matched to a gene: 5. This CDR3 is CASTGAGGTDTQYF. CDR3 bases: TGTGCCAGCACTGGGGCGGGAGGGACAGATACGCAGTATTTT.

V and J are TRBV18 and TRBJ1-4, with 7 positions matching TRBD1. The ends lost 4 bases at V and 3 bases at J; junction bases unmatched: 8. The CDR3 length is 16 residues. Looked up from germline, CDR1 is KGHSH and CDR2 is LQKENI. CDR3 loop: CASSQMDRQPNEKLFF. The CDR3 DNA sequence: TGTGCCAGCTCACAGATGGACAGGCAACCTAATGAAAAACTGTTTTTT.

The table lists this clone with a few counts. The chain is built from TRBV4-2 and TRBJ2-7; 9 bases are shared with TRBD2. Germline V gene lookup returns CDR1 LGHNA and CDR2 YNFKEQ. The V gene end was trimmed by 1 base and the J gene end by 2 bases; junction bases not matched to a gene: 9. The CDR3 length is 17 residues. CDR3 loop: CASSQGAGTSSPYEQYF. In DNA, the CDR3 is TGTGCCAGCAGCCAAGGGGCTGGGACTAGCAGTCCCTACGAGCAGTACTTC.

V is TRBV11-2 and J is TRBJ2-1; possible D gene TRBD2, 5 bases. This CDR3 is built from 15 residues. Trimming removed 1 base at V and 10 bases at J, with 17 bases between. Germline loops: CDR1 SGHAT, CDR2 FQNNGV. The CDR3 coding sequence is TGTGCCAGCAGCTTAGTGAGGGCCCAGGAGTCGGAGCAGTTCTTC. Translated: CASSLVRAQESEQFF.

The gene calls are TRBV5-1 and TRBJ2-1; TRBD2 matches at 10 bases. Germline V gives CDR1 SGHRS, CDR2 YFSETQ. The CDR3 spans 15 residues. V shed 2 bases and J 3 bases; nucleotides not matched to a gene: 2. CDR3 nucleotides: TGCGCCAGCAGCTTTTCTAGCGGGAGCTACAATGAGCAGTTCTTC. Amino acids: CASSFSSGSYNEQFF.